A single T cell receptor beta chain is shown here with its context. This sample stems from a study of blood T cell repertoires in COVID-19. Study information: Acute and convalescent COVID-19 samples came from the United States, Italy and Spain. T cells, B-cell-depleted T cells, or PBMCs supplied cDNA or gDNA.

V lost 3 bases and J lost 2; bases outside the gene matches: 9. The CDR3 contains 17 residues. The germline V gene has CDR1 MNHEY and CDR2 SMNVEV (reference sequence). Original processing notes: Reference gene primer amplification gave nucleated cell count estimates. TCRdb keeps only in-frame clones here, not all; method: immunoSEQ multiplex PCR. The DNA was the basis for D and trimming; V, J and clone size are from that table. Among about 100,000 clones, about 91% were seen once, and the ten largest hold around 5%. This TCR was sampled from a human donor in a cohort sampled during active COVID-19. The chain has TRBV27 and TRBJ1-1; TRBD1 matches 10 bases. The sample comprised peripheral blood. The chain's CDR3 is CASSLTGGRGFNTEAFF. In DNA, the CDR3 is TGTGCCAGCAGTTTGACAGGGGGCCGTGGTTTTAACACTGAAGCTTTCTTT.